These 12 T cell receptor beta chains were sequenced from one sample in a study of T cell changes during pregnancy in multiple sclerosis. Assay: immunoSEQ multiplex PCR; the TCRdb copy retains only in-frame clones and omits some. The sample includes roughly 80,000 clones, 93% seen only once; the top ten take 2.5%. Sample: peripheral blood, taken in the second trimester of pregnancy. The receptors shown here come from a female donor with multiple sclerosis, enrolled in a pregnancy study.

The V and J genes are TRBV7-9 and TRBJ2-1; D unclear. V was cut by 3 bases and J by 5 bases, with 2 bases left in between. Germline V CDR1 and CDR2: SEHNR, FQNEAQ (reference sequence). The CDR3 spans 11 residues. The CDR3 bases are TGTGCCAGCAGCTTTAACAATGAGCAGTTCTTC. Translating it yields CASSFNNEQFF.

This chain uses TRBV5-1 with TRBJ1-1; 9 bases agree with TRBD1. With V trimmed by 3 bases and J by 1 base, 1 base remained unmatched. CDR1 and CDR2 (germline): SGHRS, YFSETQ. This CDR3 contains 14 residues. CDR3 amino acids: CASSSQGANTEAFF. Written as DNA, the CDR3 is TGCGCCAGCAGCTCACAGGGGGCGAACACTGAAGCTTTCTTT.

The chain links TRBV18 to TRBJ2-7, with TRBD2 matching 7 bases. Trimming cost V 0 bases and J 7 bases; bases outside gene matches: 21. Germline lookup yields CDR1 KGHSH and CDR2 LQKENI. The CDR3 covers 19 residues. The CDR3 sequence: CASSPPGGSPGLRGWEQYF. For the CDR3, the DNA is TGTGCCAGCTCACCACCGGGCGGGAGTCCGGGACTAAGGGGTTGGGAGCAGTACTTC. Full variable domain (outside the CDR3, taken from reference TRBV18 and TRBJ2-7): NAGVMQNPRHLVRRRGQEARLRCSPMKGHSHVYWYRQLPEEGLKFMVYLQKENIIDESGMPKERFSAEFPKEGPSILRIQQVVRGDSAAYFCASSPPGGSPGLRGWEQYFGPGTRLTVT.

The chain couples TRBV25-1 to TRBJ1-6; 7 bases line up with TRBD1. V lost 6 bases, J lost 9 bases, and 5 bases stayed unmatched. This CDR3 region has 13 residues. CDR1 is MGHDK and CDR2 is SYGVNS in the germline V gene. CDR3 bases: TGTGCCAGCAGACAGGGGAGCGGTTCACCCCTCCACTTT. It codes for CASRQGSGSPLHF.

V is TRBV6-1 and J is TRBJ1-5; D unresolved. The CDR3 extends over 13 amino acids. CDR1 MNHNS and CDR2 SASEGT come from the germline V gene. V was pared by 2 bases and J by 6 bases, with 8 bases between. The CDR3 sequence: CASSEWQSQPQHF. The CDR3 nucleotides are TGTGCCAGCAGTGAATGGCAAAGTCAGCCCCAGCATTTT.

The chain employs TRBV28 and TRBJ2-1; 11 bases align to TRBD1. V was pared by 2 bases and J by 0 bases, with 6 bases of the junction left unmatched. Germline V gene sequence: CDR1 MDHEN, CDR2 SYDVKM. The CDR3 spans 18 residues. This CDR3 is CASSLKSGTGGSYNEQFF. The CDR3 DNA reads TGTGCCAGCAGTTTAAAGTCTGGGACAGGGGGCTCCTACAATGAGCAGTTCTTC.

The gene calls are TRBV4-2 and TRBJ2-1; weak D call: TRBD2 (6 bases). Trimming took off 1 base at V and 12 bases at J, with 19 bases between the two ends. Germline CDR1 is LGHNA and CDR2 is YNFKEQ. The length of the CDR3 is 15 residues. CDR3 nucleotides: TGTGCCAGCAGCCAAGCCAACGCTCCTTTGGGGGGGCAGTTCTTC. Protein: CASSQANAPLGGQFF.

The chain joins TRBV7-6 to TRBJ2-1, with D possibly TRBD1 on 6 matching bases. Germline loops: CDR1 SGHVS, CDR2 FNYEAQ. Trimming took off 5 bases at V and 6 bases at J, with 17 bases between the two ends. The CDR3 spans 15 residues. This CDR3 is CASSLGAALGNEQFF. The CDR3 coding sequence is TGTGCCAGCAGCCTGGGGGCTGCTCTAGGCAATGAGCAGTTCTTC.

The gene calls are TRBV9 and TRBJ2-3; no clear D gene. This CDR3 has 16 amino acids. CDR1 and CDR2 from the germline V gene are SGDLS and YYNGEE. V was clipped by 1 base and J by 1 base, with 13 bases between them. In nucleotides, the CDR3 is TGTGCCAGCAGCGTAATGCCCCAGGCCCGCACAGATACGCAGTATTTT. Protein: CASSVMPQARTDTQYF.

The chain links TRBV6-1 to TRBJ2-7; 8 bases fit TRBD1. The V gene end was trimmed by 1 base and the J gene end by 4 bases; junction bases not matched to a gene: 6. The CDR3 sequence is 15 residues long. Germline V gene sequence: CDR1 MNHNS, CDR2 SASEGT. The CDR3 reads CASSEVGQGPYEQYF. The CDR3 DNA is TGTGCCAGCAGTGAAGTCGGACAGGGACCTTACGAGCAGTACTTC.

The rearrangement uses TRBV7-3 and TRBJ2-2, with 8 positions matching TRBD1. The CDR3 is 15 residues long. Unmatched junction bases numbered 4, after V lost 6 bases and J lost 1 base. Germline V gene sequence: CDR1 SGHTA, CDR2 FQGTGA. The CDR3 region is CASRFTGGNTGELFF. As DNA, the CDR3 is TGTGCCAGCAGATTCACAGGGGGGAACACCGGGGAGCTGTTTTTT.

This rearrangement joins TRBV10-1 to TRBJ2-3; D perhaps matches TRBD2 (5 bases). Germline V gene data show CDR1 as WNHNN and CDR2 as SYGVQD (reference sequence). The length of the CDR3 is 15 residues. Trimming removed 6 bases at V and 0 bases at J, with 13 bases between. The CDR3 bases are TGCGCCAGCAGCTCGGACTTCCCTAGCACAGATACGCAGTATTTT. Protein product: CASSSDFPSTDTQYF.